These 15 T cell receptor beta chains were all obtained from the same sample, sequenced in a study of blood T cell repertoires in COVID-19 (dated by TCRdb to the early 2020s). Receptor libraries were prepared by the immunoSEQ multiplex PCR assay. TCRdb mirrors the immuneACCESS table, restricted to in-frame sequences. Some clones are absent from its copies; in checked studies, under half trace to an unresolved V gene, and the reason for the others is unknown. This sample gives hundreds of thousands of clones in total; roughly 85% of them show up just once. Jointly, the top ten make up approximately 5% of the sample. The sequenced material came from peripheral blood. The receptors shown here come from a man aged 45-60 years with COVID-19, enrolled during active disease.

The chain carries TRBV5-6 and TRBJ1-6, with 7 nucleotides matching TRBD1. Germline V lookup: CDR1 SGHDT, CDR2 YYEEEE. The CDR3 is made up of 14 amino acids. The V segment lost 5 bases and the J segment 6 bases; nucleotides outside the gene matches: 5. Here the CDR3 DNA reads TGTGCCAGCAGGACAGGGAATTTTAATTCACCCCTCCACTTT. This codes for CASRTGNFNSPLHF.

The genes are TRBV7-6 and TRBJ2-5; 8 nucleotides align to TRBD1. V lost 1 base and J lost 4; bases outside the gene matches: 2. Per the germline V gene, CDR1 is SGHVS and CDR2 is FNYEAQ. CDR3 length equals 14 residues. The CDR3 protein is CASSLGTGSETQYF. CDR3 nucleotides: TGTGCCAGCAGCTTAGGGACAGGGTCAGAGACCCAGTACTTC.

The rearrangement uses TRBV28 and TRBJ2-7; 7 bases are a match to TRBD1. V lost 7 bases, J lost 5 bases, and 8 bases stayed unmatched. The CDR3 has 13 amino acids. CDR1 is MDHEN and CDR2 is SYDVKM in the germline V gene. This chain's CDR3 is CASIETGHHEQYF. The CDR3 bases are TGTGCCAGCATAGAGACAGGGCACCACGAGCAGTACTTC.

In its sample, this clone was seen a few times. The J gene is TRBJ2-1, the V gene TRBV19; 9 nucleotides agree with TRBD1. The CDR3 runs to 16 residues. The J segment lost 5 bases and the V segment lost 7 bases, leaving 12 bases of the junction unmatched. Germline assignment: CDR1 LNHDA and CDR2 SQIVND (reference sequence). The CDR3 protein is CASTMSPGTGNNEQFF. Written as DNA, the CDR3 is TGTGCCAGTACCATGTCCCCCGGGACAGGGAACAATGAGCAGTTCTTC.

The chain has TRBV9 and TRBJ1-6; D possibly corresponds to TRBD1 (5 bases). This CDR3 has 15 amino acids. CDR1 and CDR2 (germline): SGDLS, YYNGEE. The V and J ends lost 4 bases and 0 bases respectively, with 8 bases between them. CDR3 amino acids: CASSKDTSYNSPLHF. The CDR3 DNA reads as TGTGCCAGCAGCAAGGACACCTCCTATAATTCACCCCTCCACTTT.

The chain is built from TRBV6-5 and TRBJ1-1; 7 nucleotides match TRBD1. The CDR3 has 14 amino acids. CDR1 and CDR2 (germline): MNHEY, SVGAGI. V shed 6 bases and J 2 bases; nucleotides not matched to a gene: 6. CDR3 sequence reads: CASRTGTVNTEAFF. CDR3 nucleotide sequence: TGTGCCAGCAGGACCGGGACAGTAAACACTGAAGCTTTCTTT.

V usage is TRBV7-9 and J usage is TRBJ2-3; 7 bases map to TRBD1. Germline values: CDR1 SEHNR, CDR2 FQNEAQ (reference sequence). This CDR3 comprises 17 residues. The J segment lost 4 bases and the V segment lost 1 base, leaving 11 bases of the junction unmatched. CDR3 nucleotide sequence: TGTGCCAGCAGCTTAGACCTACGGACAGGCCAGGCAGATACGCAGTATTTT. Amino acids: CASSLDLRTGQADTQYF.

The chain uses TRBV28 and TRBJ1-3; D uncertain. The CDR3 is 12 amino acids. Germline V gene data show CDR1 as MDHEN and CDR2 as SYDVKM. Trimming shortened V by 6 bases and J by 8 bases, and 11 bases separated the two germline ends. DNA for the CDR3: TGTGCCAGCAGAATACCGGGGTACACCATATATTTT. It codes for CASRIPGYTIYF.

This rearrangement joins TRBV4-1 to TRBJ2-7; D perhaps matches TRBD1 (5 bases). V lost 0 bases to trimming and J lost 3 bases, with 15 bases between them. This CDR3 is 16 amino acids long. Germline-derived CDR1 and CDR2 are MGHRA and YSYEKL. The CDR3 reads CASSQEIPGSGYEQYF. In DNA, the CDR3 is TGCGCCAGCAGCCAAGAAATTCCAGGGTCCGGCTACGAGCAGTACTTC.

This CDR3 is CASRGGASYEQYF. CDR3 DNA sequence: TGTGCCAGCAGGGGGGGGGCCTCCTACGAGCAGTACTTC. This sequence joins TRBV12-3 or TRBV12-4 and TRBJ2-7; possibly TRBD2 for D (7 bases). Trimming removed 6 bases at V and 0 bases at J, with 9 bases between. CDR3 size: 13 residues.

The chain carries TRBV3-1 (or the pseudogene TRBV3-2) and TRBJ2-3, with unresolved D. Trimming cost V 1 base and J 7 bases, with 9 bases left between them. The CDR3 is 13 residues long. Per the germline V gene, CDR1 is LGHDT and CDR2 is YNNKEL (reference sequence). For the CDR3, the DNA is TGTGCCAGCAGCCAAGGTACAATCAATACGCAGTATTTT. Translated: CASSQGTINTQYF.

This clone was detected a few times. The rearrangement joins TRBV29-1 to TRBJ2-1, with D possibly being TRBD1 (5 bases). V shed 0 bases and J shed 0 bases, with 15 bases lying between them. Germline-derived CDR1 and CDR2 are SQVTM and ANQGSEA. The CDR3 runs 17 residues. In nucleotides, the CDR3 is TGCAGCGTTGAAGATAGGGGTCTAGGAAGCTCCTACAATGAGCAGTTCTTC. Its protein product is CSVEDRGLGSSYNEQFF.

The gene calls are TRBV19 and TRBJ1-1; D remains ambiguous. The CDR3 contains 13 residues. Germline loops: CDR1 LNHDA, CDR2 SQIVND (reference sequence). Trimming took off 10 bases at V and 0 bases at J, with 12 bases between the two ends. CDR3 residues: CATQSGLNTEAFF. The CDR3 DNA is TGTGCCACCCAAAGCGGCCTGAACACTGAAGCTTTCTTT.

This clone was seen only once. The chain employs TRBV7-9 and TRBJ1-1; the D gene is possibly TRBD1 (6 bases). Trimming left V 5 bases short and J 0 bases short, with 19 bases between. The CDR3 covers 17 residues. Germline assignment: CDR1 SEHNR and CDR2 FQNEAQ (reference sequence). CDR3 sequence reads: CASSPRGGGPLNTEAFF. CDR3 DNA: TGTGCCAGCAGCCCCAGGGGCGGCGGACCGTTGAACACTGAAGCTTTCTTT.

The V and J genes are TRBV10-3 and TRBJ2-3; no reliable D call. Germline V lookup: CDR1 ENHRY, CDR2 SYGVKD. The CDR3 covers 14 residues. The V and J ends lost 6 bases and 1 base respectively, with 11 bases between them. The CDR3 here is CAIRTSQGTDTQYF. CDR3 bases: TGTGCCATCAGGACATCCCAGGGCACAGATACGCAGTATTTT.